This entry lists 5 T cell receptor beta chains sequenced from one sample in a study of cytomegalovirus exposure and HLA in healthy donors. Assay used: immunoSEQ multiplex PCR; TCRdb lists only in-frame clones, some missing. The sample carries about 43,000 clones, around 90% recorded once. Material for sequencing was PBMCs. The receptors were gathered from a man between 18 and 29 years old in good health and CMV-seronegative.

The rearrangement links TRBV4-1 to TRBJ1-1; 8 positions agree with TRBD1. Germline assignment: CDR1 MGHRA and CDR2 YSYEKL. This CDR3 is built from 14 residues. The trim removed 8 bases at V and 8 bases at J, leaving 13 bases unmatched. The CDR3 DNA reads as TGCGCCAGCCAAAGAAGACAGGGGATGAACGAAGCTTTCTTT. Its translation: CASQRRQGMNEAFF.

This chain links TRBV18 with TRBJ1-3; D gene ambiguous. Germline V lookup: CDR1 KGHSH, CDR2 LQKENI. The CDR3 extends over 15 amino acids. Trimming took off 2 bases at V and 0 bases at J, with 8 bases between the two ends. The CDR3 protein is CASSPGPPSGNTIYF. The CDR3 DNA reads as TGTGCCAGCTCACCAGGGCCACCCTCTGGAAACACCATATATTTT.

The chain is built from TRBV2 and TRBJ1-1, with 8 bases matching TRBD1. This CDR3 comprises 14 residues. Germline values: CDR1 SNHLY, CDR2 FYNNEI. V lost 8 bases and J lost 3; bases outside the gene matches: 8. The CDR3 spells CASRRQGLDTEAFF. Written as DNA, the CDR3 is TGTGCCAGCCGACGACAGGGGCTTGACACTGAAGCTTTCTTT.

Written as DNA, the CDR3 is TGTGCCAGCAGCCCCGGGACACCCTTAACCGAGACCCAGTACTTC. It translates to CASSPGTPLTETQYF. The chain carries TRBV5-6 and TRBJ2-5, with D possibly TRBD1 on 6 matching bases. The CDR3 totals 15 residues. In germline, CDR1 is SGHDT, CDR2 YYEEEE. Trimming stripped 4 bases from V and 5 bases from J, with 18 bases between.

The count of this clone is one. The chain joins TRBV19 to TRBJ2-5; D may be TRBD2 (6 bases). Trimming removed 2 bases from V and 4 bases from J, with 20 bases in between. In germline, CDR1 is LNHDA, CDR2 SQIVND (reference sequence). The CDR3 sequence is 17 residues long. The CDR3 sequence: CASSIISGGGVRETQYF. CDR3 in DNA: TGTGCCAGTAGTATAATCTCAGGAGGCGGGGTTCGAGAGACCCAGTACTTC.